The 26 T cell receptor beta chains below were found in one sample sequenced in a study of blood T cell repertoires in COVID-19. Some clones are missing from TCRdb's copy, which holds only in-frame ones; the method was immunoSEQ multiplex PCR. The sample has 200,000 to 300,000 clones; 81% are singletons. The source material was peripheral blood. Receptors were obtained from a woman over 75 with acute or convalescent COVID-19.

The rearrangement uses TRBV3-1 (or the pseudogene TRBV3-2) and TRBJ2-2; 10 bases fit TRBD1. The germline V gene has CDR1 LGHDT and CDR2 YNNKEL (reference sequence). The CDR3 is 15 residues long. J lost 7 bases, V lost 6 bases, and 8 bases had no gene match. The CDR3 is CASRRTGGDGGELFF. CDR3 nucleotides: TGTGCCAGCAGGCGGACAGGGGGTGATGGCGGGGAGCTGTTTTTT.

V usage is TRBV28 and J usage is TRBJ2-7, with 11 bases aligning to TRBD2. CDR3 length: 15 residues. Germline V gene data show CDR1 as MDHEN and CDR2 as SYDVKM. With 6 bases clipped from V and 8 bases from J, the junction kept 12 bases outside the gene matches. The CDR3 bases are TGTGCCAGCAGCTTCTCCTCCGGGACTAGCGGCAAGCAGTACTTC. It yields the protein CASSFSSGTSGKQYF.

This sequence joins TRBV30 and TRBJ2-5, with TRBD2 matching 8 bases. From germline, CDR1 is GTSNPN and CDR2 SVGIG (reference sequence). The ends lost 1 base at V and 7 bases at J; junction bases unmatched: 8. The CDR3 has 14 amino acids. The CDR3 DNA reads TGTGCCTGGAGTGCGGGTAGCGGGACATCGACCCAGTACTTC. Protein product: CAWSAGSGTSTQYF. The complete variable domain, with remaining parts taken from reference TRBV30 and TRBJ2-5, reads SQTIHQWPATLVQPVGSPLSLECTVEGTSNPNLYWYRQAAGRGLQLLFYSVGIGQISSEVPQNLSASRPQDRQFILSSKKLLLSDSGFYLCAWSAGSGTSTQYFGPGTRLLVL.

The gene calls are TRBV5-1 and TRBJ1-2; D is unclear. This CDR3 comprises 16 residues. Trimming removed 0 bases at V and 3 bases at J, with 15 bases between. Germline CDR1 reads SGHRS; CDR2 reads YFSETQ. Written as DNA, the CDR3 is TGCGCCAGCAGCTTGGGGCCGGAGGGAATCTACTATGGCTACACCTTC. It is translated as CASSLGPEGIYYGYTF. The complete variable domain, with remaining parts taken from reference TRBV5-1 and TRBJ1-2, reads KAGVTQTPRYLIKTRGQQVTLSCSPISGHRSVSWYQQTPGQGLQFLFEYFSETQRNKGNFPGRFSGRQFSNSRSEMNVSTLELGDSALYLCASSLGPEGIYYGYTFGSGTRLTVV.

This clone has just a few counts. The rearrangement uses TRBV5-1 and TRBJ1-6, with 8 bases that match TRBD1. The germline gives CDR1 SGHRS, CDR2 YFSETQ. There are 18 residues in the CDR3. The V gene end was trimmed by 0 bases and the J gene end by 5 bases; junction bases not matched to a gene: 10. CDR3 protein: CASSLAPPTGADNSPLHF. The CDR3 coding sequence is TGCGCCAGCAGCTTGGCACCTCCGACAGGGGCGGATAATTCACCCCTCCACTTT.

V usage is TRBV3-1 (or the pseudogene TRBV3-2) and J usage is TRBJ2-1; 10 bases are a match to TRBD2. From germline, CDR1 is LGHDT and CDR2 YNNKEL (reference sequence). With 2 bases clipped from V and 5 bases from J, the junction kept 3 bases outside the gene matches. This CDR3 is built from 15 residues. CDR3 nucleotide sequence: TGTGCCAGCAGCCAACTAGCGGGAGTAAACAATGAGCAGTTCTTC. Translation gives CASSQLAGVNNEQFF.

The chain links TRBV6-5 to TRBJ1-6; D is possibly TRBD1 (6 bases). V was pared by 5 bases and J by 6 bases, with 8 bases between. CDR1 and CDR2 from the germline V gene are MNHEY and SVGAGI. There are 13 residues in the CDR3. The CDR3: CASSQGSNSPLHF. The CDR3 nucleotides read TGTGCCAGCAGTCAGGGGAGTAATTCACCCCTCCACTTT.

This rearrangement joins TRBV29-1 to TRBJ2-7; 8 positions agree with TRBD1. J was trimmed by 5 bases and V by 7 bases; bases with no gene match: 10. This CDR3 has 13 amino acids. The V gene's germline CDR1 is SQVTM and CDR2 ANQGSEA. The DNA of the CDR3 is TGCAGCGCCAACACAGGGGGGTACGACGAGCAGTACTTC. Translated: CSANTGGYDEQYF.

The chain carries TRBV5-5 and TRBJ1-3; D gene uncertain. CDR3 length equals 15 residues. V shed 1 base and J shed 0 bases, with 8 bases lying between them. The germline V gene encodes CDR1 SGHKS and CDR2 YYEKEE (reference sequence). The DNA for the CDR3 is TGTGCCAGCAGCTTGTATGAGGGCTCTGGAAACACCATATATTTT. Protein: CASSLYEGSGNTIYF.

This chain links TRBV14 with TRBJ1-2; 8 bases are a match to TRBD1. This CDR3 is built from 16 residues. CDR1 is SGHDN, CDR2 FVKESK, per germline. Trimming cost V 4 bases and J 8 bases; bases outside gene matches: 15. CDR3 protein: CASSLLTGQGGRGYTF. The CDR3 DNA follows: TGTGCCAGCAGCCTATTGACAGGACAGGGAGGGAGAGGCTACACCTTC. The full variable domain, rest sourced from reference TRBV14 and TRBJ1-2, is EAGVTQFPSHSVIEKGQTVTLRCDPISGHDNLYWYRRVMGKEIKFLLHFVKESKQDESGMPNNRFLAERTGGTYSTLKVQPAELEDSGVYFCASSLLTGQGGRGYTFGSGTRLTVV.

Here the CDR3 DNA reads TGTGCCAGCAGCCCCAGGAACACAGATACGCAGTATTTT. Amino acids: CASSPRNTDTQYF. The chain employs TRBV3-1 (or the pseudogene TRBV3-2) and TRBJ2-3, with no clear D. CDR3 length: 13 amino acids. Germline V CDR1 and CDR2: LGHDT, YNNKEL (reference sequence). Trimming cost V 4 bases and J 2 bases, with 7 bases left between them.

The chain combines TRBV6-5 with TRBJ1-5; maybe TRBD1 (6 bases). V dropped 8 bases and J dropped 7 bases, with 15 bases sitting between them. The CDR3 covers 13 residues. Germline CDR1 is MNHEY and CDR2 is SVGAGI. The DNA for the CDR3 is TGTGCCAGCGGGGGGGGCGAGAGACAGCCCCAGCATTTT. Protein sequence: CASGGGERQPQHF.

As regards this clone: The junction shows a germline mismatch at one end, possibly a read error. The chain carries TRBV2 and TRBJ1-2, with 8 bases matching TRBD1. Germline V gene data show CDR1 as SNHLY and CDR2 as FYNNEI. The CDR3 has 15 residues. In nucleotides, the CDR3 is TGTGCCAGCAGCGAAGAGAACAGGGGGTATGATGGCTACACCTTC. Its protein is CASSEENRGYDGYTF. The variable domain in full, completed from reference TRBV2 and TRBJ1-2, reads EPEVTQTPSHQVTQMGQEVILRCVPISNHLYFYWYRQILGQKVEFLVSFYNNEISEKSEIFDDQFSVERPDGSNFTLKIRSTKLEDSAMYFCASSEENRGYDGYTFGSGTRLTVV.

The rearrangement links TRBV5-6 to TRBJ1-5; D perhaps matches TRBD1 (5 bases). The CDR3 totals 13 residues. V lost 3 bases to trimming and J lost 4 bases, with 8 bases between them. CDR1 is SGHDT and CDR2 is YYEEEE in the germline V gene. The CDR3 spells CASSWSGNQPQHF. CDR3 bases: TGTGCCAGCAGCTGGTCAGGGAATCAGCCCCAGCATTTT.

The V gene is TRBV11-2, the J gene TRBJ2-5; D is undetermined. The germline V gene encodes CDR1 SGHAT and CDR2 FQNNGV. Trimming stripped 3 bases from V and 4 bases from J, with 12 bases between. The CDR3 runs to 14 residues. CDR3 amino acids: CASSFPRLGETQYF. The CDR3 coding sequence is TGTGCCAGCAGCTTCCCTAGGCTCGGAGAGACCCAGTACTTC.

CDR3: CASSIKGAALAKNIQYF. The CDR3 bases are TGTGCCAGTAGTATTAAAGGGGCGGCCCTAGCCAAAAACATTCAGTACTTC. This chain links TRBV19 with TRBJ2-4; possibly TRBD1 for D (5 bases). Germline V gene lookup returns CDR1 LNHDA and CDR2 SQIVND (reference sequence). Trimming cost V 3 bases and J 0 bases, with 15 bases left between them. The CDR3 contains 17 residues.

V and J are TRBV2 and TRBJ1-5; D is unresolved. Germline V gene lookup returns CDR1 SNHLY and CDR2 FYNNEI. Deletions cut 6 bases from V and 3 bases from J, with 9 bases between. The CDR3 contains 13 residues. The CDR3 DNA follows: TGTGCCAGCAGAGCCGGGTACAATCAGCCCCAGCATTTT. It codes for CASRAGYNQPQHF.

The CDR3 DNA sequence: TGTGCCAGCAGTGGCGCGGTGACAGGGCCAAATCAGCCCCAGCATTTT. Amino acid sequence: CASSGAVTGPNQPQHF. The genes are TRBV6-1 and TRBJ1-5, with 7 bases matching TRBD1. The CDR3 is 16 amino acids. Germline V gene data show CDR1 as MNHNS and CDR2 as SASEGT. Trimming took 4 bases from V and 4 from J; bases not matched to a gene: 10.

This clone was observed a few times. The rearrangement joins TRBV11-2 to TRBJ2-1; D uncertain. Germline V gives CDR1 SGHAT, CDR2 FQNNGV. Trimming shortened V by 4 bases and J by 10 bases, and 14 bases separated the two germline ends. CDR3 length: 13 residues. CDR3 sequence (DNA): TGTGCCAGCAGCTCCCCTATCGTCGAAGAGCAGTTCTTC. Its protein product is CASSSPIVEEQFF.

V is TRBV7-9 and J is TRBJ1-5; tentatively, D is TRBD1 (5 bases). The CDR3 covers 13 residues. Trimming took 4 bases from V and 6 from J, leaving 10 bases between them. Germline V gives CDR1 SEHNR, CDR2 FQNEAQ (reference sequence). CDR3 loop: CASSSSGFQPQHF. CDR3 bases: TGTGCCAGCAGCTCATCAGGGTTTCAGCCCCAGCATTTT.

This clone appeared a few times. This chain links TRBV5-4 with TRBJ2-1; TRBD2 matches at 11 bases. The germline CDR1 and CDR2 sequences are SGHNT and YYREEE (reference sequence). V dropped 0 bases and J dropped 10; count of bases not matched to a gene: 9. This CDR3 has 16 residues. The DNA of the CDR3 is TGTGCCAGCAGCTTGGATACCCCTTCTAGCGGGGGGGAGCAGTTCTTC. It specifies CASSLDTPSSGGEQFF.

The J gene is TRBJ1-5, the V gene TRBV6-6, with no clear D. The CDR3 length is 17 residues. In germline, CDR1 is MNHNY, CDR2 SVGAGI (reference sequence). Trimming pared 5 bases from V and 0 bases from J, leaving 17 bases between. The DNA of the CDR3 is TGTGCCAGCAGTCCCTTAAGTTCAGGCTATAGCAATCAGCCCCAGCATTTT. The encoded protein is CASSPLSSGYSNQPQHF.

The chain uses TRBV4-1 and TRBJ2-3, with D maybe TRBD1 (5 bases). Trimming removed 4 bases from V and 4 bases from J, with 30 bases in between. There are 20 residues in the CDR3. Germline V gene data show CDR1 as MGHRA and CDR2 as YSYEKL. This CDR3 reads CASSPSPSGSSAIGPDTQYF. CDR3 in DNA: TGCGCCAGCAGCCCATCCCCCTCAGGGTCTTCCGCTATCGGACCAGATACGCAGTATTTT.

The chain joins TRBV7-8 to TRBJ2-3, with 9 bases fitting TRBD1. The J segment lost 2 bases and the V segment lost 6 bases, leaving 9 bases of the junction unmatched. The CDR3 totals 16 residues. The V gene's germline CDR1 is SGHVS and CDR2 FQNEAQ. CDR3 sequence reads: CASSPGQGRLTDTQYF. The CDR3 nucleotides are TGTGCCAGCAGTCCGGGACAGGGCCGGCTCACAGATACGCAGTATTTT.

The V gene is TRBV18, the J gene TRBJ2-3, with 8 bases matching TRBD1. There are 13 residues in the CDR3. Germline loops: CDR1 KGHSH, CDR2 LQKENI. V dropped 3 bases and J dropped 6; count of bases not matched to a gene: 2. The chain's CDR3 is CASSPQGADTQYF. The CDR3 DNA reads TGTGCCAGCTCACCCCAGGGGGCTGATACGCAGTATTTT.

The chain combines TRBV4-2 with TRBJ2-2; TRBD2 aligns across 9 bases. The germline V gene has CDR1 LGHNA and CDR2 YNFKEQ. J was trimmed by 6 bases and V by 5 bases; bases with no gene match: 7. There are 15 residues in the CDR3. The CDR3 coding sequence is TGTGCCAGCAGCTGGGAGCGGGAGGTCCCCGGGGAGCTGTTTTTT. Translating it yields CASSWEREVPGELFF.